The next 19 T cell receptor beta chains were all read from a single sample in a study of blood T cell repertoires in COVID-19. The data were produced by immunoSEQ multiplex PCR, yet TCRdb's version contains in-frame clones alone and is incomplete. The repertoire holds around 250,000 clones, with just over 85% as singletons. Sequencing was carried out using PBMCs or T cells enriched from blood (not recorded which). The receptor source for this set is a man in his late teens or twenties who had recovered from COVID-19.

The gene calls are TRBV23-1 and TRBJ2-3; 15 positions match TRBD2. TRBV23-1 carries the ORF label, with uncertain function. This CDR3 contains 19 residues. Trimming removed 7 bases from V and 3 bases from J; junction bases left unmatched: 14. The CDR3 nucleotides read TGCGCCAGCACCCCGGGCCTGTGGACTAGCGGGAGGGCAACAGATACGCAGTATTTT. This translates into CASTPGLWTSGRATDTQYF.

V and J are TRBV7-9 and TRBJ1-1, with 7 nucleotides matching TRBD1. From germline, CDR1 is SEHNR and CDR2 FQNEAQ (reference sequence). The V and J ends lost 5 bases and 8 bases, in that order; junction bases with no gene match: 8. The CDR3 is made up of 13 amino acids. The CDR3 loop is CASSRKQTGEAFF. The DNA of the CDR3 is TGTGCCAGCAGCCGGAAACAGACAGGGGAAGCTTTCTTT.

The CDR3 reads CASSQRTSGRLSGELFF. CDR3 in DNA: TGTGCCAGCAGTCAGCGGACTAGCGGGAGATTAAGCGGGGAGCTGTTTTTT. The rearrangement links TRBV2 to TRBJ2-2; 13 positions agree with TRBD2. The CDR3 length is 17 residues. V shed 5 bases and J 7 bases; nucleotides not matched to a gene: 10. Per germline, CDR1 SNHLY and CDR2 FYNNEI. Combining the CDR3 with reference TRBV2 and TRBJ2-2 gives the whole variable domain EPEVTQTPSHQVTQMGQEVILRCVPISNHLYFYWYRQILGQKVEFLVSFYNNEISEKSEIFDDQFSVERPDGSNFTLKIRSTKLEDSAMYFCASSQRTSGRLSGELFFGEGSRLTVL.

V gene TRBV18 combines with J gene TRBJ1-1, with 7 bases identical to TRBD1. Germline values: CDR1 KGHSH, CDR2 LQKENI. The V segment lost 3 bases and the J segment 0 bases; nucleotides outside the gene matches: 13. The CDR3 is made up of 18 amino acids. The CDR3 DNA reads TGTGCCAGCTCACCGCGGACAACAGGGGAAGGAATGAACACTGAAGCTTTCTTT. This sequence encodes CASSPRTTGEGMNTEAFF.

The gene calls are TRBV27 and TRBJ2-1; 12 positions agree with TRBD1. Germline values: CDR1 MNHEY, CDR2 SMNVEV (reference sequence). The J segment lost 4 bases and the V segment lost 5 bases, leaving 6 bases of the junction unmatched. This CDR3 comprises 16 residues. CDR3 sequence reads: CASSTPGQGAYNEQFF. The CDR3 nucleotides are TGTGCCAGCAGTACCCCGGGACAGGGGGCTTACAATGAGCAGTTCTTC.

V gene TRBV14 combines with J gene TRBJ2-1; a weak D match, TRBD1 (7 bases). The CDR3 covers 14 residues. The V gene's germline CDR1 is SGHDN and CDR2 FVKESK. The V and J ends lost 4 bases and 7 bases respectively, with 14 bases between them. CDR3 region: CASSPAGQRNEQFF. CDR3 nucleotides: TGTGCCAGCAGCCCGGCGGGACAGCGAAATGAGCAGTTCTTC. Drawing the rest from reference TRBV14 and TRBJ2-1, the complete variable domain is EAGVTQFPSHSVIEKGQTVTLRCDPISGHDNLYWYRRVMGKEIKFLLHFVKESKQDESGMPNNRFLAERTGGTYSTLKVQPAELEDSGVYFCASSPAGQRNEQFFGPGTRLTVL.

The chain employs TRBV5-1 and TRBJ2-3, with D unclear. The germline CDR1 and CDR2 sequences are SGHRS and YFSETQ. Trimming took off 5 bases at V and 0 bases at J, with 4 bases between the two ends. The CDR3 is 12 amino acids. The CDR3 protein is CASSRSTDTQYF. The CDR3 DNA follows: TGCGCCAGCAGTCGGAGCACAGATACGCAGTATTTT.

V and J are TRBV3-1 (or the pseudogene TRBV3-2) and TRBJ2-1; 11 bases are a match to TRBD2. J gave up 5 bases and V 4 bases, and 4 bases lay outside the gene matches. There are 15 residues in the CDR3. The V gene's germline CDR1 is LGHDT and CDR2 YNNKEL (reference sequence). DNA for the CDR3: TGTGCCAGCAGCCGGTCGGGACTAGCGGACAATGAGCAGTTCTTC. Protein sequence: CASSRSGLADNEQFF.

The chain has TRBV3-1 (or the pseudogene TRBV3-2) and TRBJ2-1; TRBD1 matches 8 bases. V lost 0 bases to trimming and J lost 12 bases; unmatched junction nucleotides: 4. The V gene's germline CDR1 is LGHDT and CDR2 YNNKEL (reference sequence). CDR3 length equals 13 residues. The CDR3 loop reads CASSQEPTGGQFF. The CDR3, as DNA: TGTGCCAGCAGCCAAGAGCCCACAGGGGGGCAGTTCTTC.

The chain is built from TRBV30 and TRBJ1-4, with D perhaps TRBD1 (5 bases). Germline-derived CDR1 and CDR2 are GTSNPN and SVGIG (reference sequence). The CDR3 extends over 15 amino acids. V gave up 1 base and J gave up 5 bases, with 14 bases separating them. The CDR3, as DNA: TGTGCCTGGAGTGGGCGAACAGGAATAAATGAAAAACTGTTTTTT. Translated, it gives CAWSGRTGINEKLFF.

This chain links TRBV9 with TRBJ2-3; 11 bases are shared with TRBD1. The CDR3 extends over 15 amino acids. With V trimmed by 0 bases and J by 6 bases, 3 bases remained unmatched. Germline lookup yields CDR1 SGDLS and CDR2 YYNGEE. Here the CDR3 DNA reads TGTGCCAGCAGCGTAGGAGGGACAGGGGGTGATACGCAGTATTTT. This codes for CASSVGGTGGDTQYF.

This sequence joins TRBV18 and TRBJ1-2, with TRBD1 as a possible D gene (5 bases). Germline V gives CDR1 KGHSH, CDR2 LQKENI. The CDR3 spans 16 residues. V lost 2 bases and J 2 bases, leaving 15 bases between the germline ends. The CDR3 is CASSPVLHRINYGYTF. CDR3 sequence (DNA): TGTGCCAGCTCACCAGTTTTACACAGGATAAACTATGGCTACACCTTC.

The J gene is TRBJ2-5, the V gene TRBV19; 11 nucleotides match TRBD2. The germline V gene encodes CDR1 LNHDA and CDR2 SQIVND (reference sequence). CDR3 size: 15 residues. Germline trimming cut 6 bases from V and 3 bases from J; bases unmatched to any gene: 6. The CDR3 is CASSPGLAGEETQYF. The CDR3 bases are TGTGCCAGTAGCCCTGGACTAGCGGGTGAAGAGACCCAGTACTTC. The complete variable domain, with remaining parts taken from reference TRBV19 and TRBJ2-5, reads DGGITQSPKYLFRKEGQNVTLSCEQNLNHDAMYWYRQDPGQGLRLIYYSQIVNDFQKGDIAEGYSVSREKKESFPLTVTSAQKNPTAFYLCASSPGLAGEETQYFGPGTRLLVL.

This clone was observed a single time. This chain links TRBV30 with TRBJ1-2; 7 bases align to TRBD1. Looked up from germline, CDR1 is GTSNPN and CDR2 is SVGIG (reference sequence). CDR3 length: 11 residues. J lost 8 bases, V lost 0 bases, and 0 bases had no gene match. The CDR3 DNA sequence: TGTGCCTGGAGTGTACAGGGGGGCTACACCTTC. Protein sequence: CAWSVQGGYTF.

The chain combines TRBV3-1 (or the pseudogene TRBV3-2) with TRBJ2-1, with 16 bases matching TRBD2. The CDR3 length is 15 residues. Trimming at V came to 5 bases and at J to 9 bases, leaving 4 bases not matched to a gene. The V gene's germline CDR1 is LGHDT and CDR2 YNNKEL (reference sequence). The CDR3 sequence: CASSEGLAGGSEQFF. In DNA form, the CDR3 reads TGTGCCAGCAGCGAGGGACTAGCGGGAGGGTCTGAGCAGTTCTTC.

Here the CDR3 reads CASRATGQETQYF. The CDR3 bases are TGTGCCAGCAGGGCTACAGGGCAAGAGACCCAGTACTTC. V usage is TRBV12-3 or TRBV12-4 and J usage is TRBJ2-5, with a possible D match to TRBD1 (6 bases). The CDR3 loop spans 13 amino acids. Deletions cut 6 bases from V and 2 bases from J, with 10 bases between.

This chain uses TRBV7-3 with TRBJ1-1; 7 bases match TRBD1. In germline, CDR1 is SGHTA, CDR2 FQGTGA. The J segment lost 0 bases and the V segment lost 2 bases, leaving 6 bases of the junction unmatched. The CDR3 is made up of 16 amino acids. Here the CDR3 DNA reads TGTGCCAGCAGCTTAGATGGGACAGCATTGAACACTGAAGCTTTCTTT. Amino acids: CASSLDGTALNTEAFF.

The chain recombines TRBV28 with TRBJ1-5; D is unresolved. Germline V gives CDR1 MDHEN, CDR2 SYDVKM. V gave up 9 bases and J gave up 0 bases, with 12 bases separating them. The CDR3 is made up of 14 amino acids. The CDR3 nucleotides read TGTGCCAGTGAACAGTCGAATAGCAATCAGCCCCAGCATTTT. This translates into CASEQSNSNQPQHF. The full variable domain, rest sourced from reference TRBV28 and TRBJ1-5, is DVKVTQSSRYLVKRTGEKVFLECVQDMDHENMFWYRQDPGLGLRLIYFSYDVKMKEKGDIPEGYSVSREKKERFSLILESASTNQTSMYLCASEQSNSNQPQHFGDGTRLSIL.

The rearrangement links TRBV7-9 to TRBJ1-5, with D possibly matching TRBD1 (5 bases). Germline CDR1 is SEHNR and CDR2 is FQNEAQ (reference sequence). The CDR3 is 15 residues long. Trimming left V 4 bases short and J 1 base short, with 11 bases between. CDR3 in amino acids: CASSSSRGSNQPQHF. CDR3 DNA sequence: TGTGCCAGCAGCTCCTCTAGGGGAAGCAATCAGCCCCAGCATTTT.